This TCR beta chain originates from a study of radiotherapy plus CTLA-4 blockade in lung cancer. Overall study: Objective responses were seen in around 18% of patients, disease control in 31%. Findings and limits, study-wide: Tumor-derived TCR clones expanded in blood after radiotherapy plus ipilimumab.

In the case of this clone: Antigen: not known.

Chemo-refractory metastatic non-small-cell lung cancer patients received focal radiation with ipilimumab CTLA-4 blockade. This CDR3 region has 11 residues. The germline V gene has CDR1 MNHEY and CDR2 SVGAGI. Trimming removed 6 bases at V and 6 bases at J, with 7 bases between. Data came from immunoSEQ multiplex PCR; TCRdb stores just in-frame clones and leaves some out. Here the sample spans tens of thousands of clones, roughly 78% being singletons. Source: peripheral blood, taken from a patient treated with radiotherapy plus ipilimumab. V usage is TRBV6-5 and J usage is TRBJ2-3; D is unresolved. The origin of this receptor is a human donor with non-small cell lung cancer who had a complete response to radiotherapy plus ipilimumab. In nucleotides, the CDR3 is TGTGCCAGCAGCCTAGGGGATACGCAGTATTTT. As protein: CASSLGDTQYF.